This record looks at one T cell receptor (beta chain) sequence and its context. Its antigen is as yet unknown. The investigators reverse transcribed all of the isolated RNA, so they sequenced expressed TCRB transcripts. Using immunoSEQ multiplex PCR, the repertoire was profiled, and TCRdb retains in-frame clones only, with some absent. The data show 450,000 to 600,000 clones, over 25% seen once. This specimen belongs to a study of beta chain features in type 1 diabetes. Overall study findings and caveats: Patients with type 1 diabetes showed fewer VDJ junction insertions and more deletions. Comparison showed that naive, central memory and Treg TCRB repertoires appeared more similar among patients than among healthy donors.

Via the markers CD45RO/CCR7/CD25/CD127/CD95/CD27, stem cell-like memory, regulatory, central memory and naive CD4+ cells were sorted. Germline CDR1 is SGHTA and CDR2 is FQGNSA. The trim removed 1 base at V and 2 bases at J, leaving 10 bases unmatched. This CDR3 region has 18 residues. The V gene is TRBV7-2, the J gene TRBJ2-7, with 11 bases that match TRBD2. This receptor was taken from a man aged 18-30 years in good health. Sequenced input: naive CD4+ T cells from blood. DNA of the CDR3: TGTGCCAGCAGCTTAGACGGGGGACTAGCGGTTCCACCCTACGAGCAGTACTTC. This encodes CASSLDGGLAVPPYEQYF.